Listed here is a single T cell receptor (beta chain). Its target is not known. This record comes from a study of cytomegalovirus exposure and HLA in healthy donors. Looking at the study overall: The approximately 120 validation repertoires were reported in a later analysis to have been generated on the same platform as the roughly 670 first-cohort repertoires. Study-wide results and limits: Three chains linked to CMV were shown in vitro to be specific for CMV antigens.

TCRdb's table, derived via immunoSEQ multiplex PCR, lists solely in-frame clones and lacks some. The profile covers 150,000 or so clones, with 90% appearing a single time and about 6.6% taken by the ten largest. The donors were in the approximately 130-subject validation cohort, distinct from the 666-subject first cohort. The V segment lost 0 bases and the J segment 6 bases; nucleotides outside the gene matches: 8. The CDR3 runs 16 residues. Germline-derived CDR1 and CDR2 are SGHRS and YFSETQ. Specimen: PBMCs. The V call is TRBV5-1, the J call TRBJ2-1; TRBD2 matches at 8 bases. This TCR derives from a woman younger than 45 in good health and CMV-seropositive. For the CDR3, the DNA is TGCGCCAGCAGCTTGGTGGTCGGGCTAGCGGGCAATGAGCAGTTCTTC. It translates to CASSLVVGLAGNEQFF.